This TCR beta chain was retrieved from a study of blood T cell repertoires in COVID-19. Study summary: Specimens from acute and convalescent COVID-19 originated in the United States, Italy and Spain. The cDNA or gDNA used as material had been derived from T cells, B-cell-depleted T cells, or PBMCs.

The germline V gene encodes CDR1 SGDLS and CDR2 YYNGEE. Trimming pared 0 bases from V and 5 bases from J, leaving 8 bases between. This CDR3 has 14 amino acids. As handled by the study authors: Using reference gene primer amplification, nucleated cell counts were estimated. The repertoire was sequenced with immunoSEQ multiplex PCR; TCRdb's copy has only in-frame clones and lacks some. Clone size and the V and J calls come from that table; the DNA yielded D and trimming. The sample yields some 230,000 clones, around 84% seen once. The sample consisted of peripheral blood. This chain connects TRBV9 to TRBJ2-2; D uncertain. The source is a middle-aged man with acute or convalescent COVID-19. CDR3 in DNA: TGTGCCAGCAGCGTAGTGGCGGATACCGGGGAGCTGTTTTTT. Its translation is CASSVVADTGELFF.